The 10 T cell receptor beta chains in this list originate from one sample, sequenced in a study of CD8 T cells in Susac syndrome (dated by TCRdb to the late 2010s). Receptor amplification or capture employed the immunoSEQ multiplex PCR assay. RNA was extracted using the RNeasy kit, and roughly 0.5 to 1 ug of the RNA was reverse transcribed with random hexamers. The public reads were run again by TCRdb, first through fastp at Q25 and then through MiXCR, and only productive beta chains were kept. When rows share a CDR3 protein, they turn into one entry using the most common DNA and genes. This sample is represented by some 190,000 distinct CDR3 sequences; 85% to 95% of them were singletons. The ten largest clonotypes hold 0.1% of the sample. Sequencing used CD4+ T cells from PBMCs. Receptors originate from a human donor in good health.

This rearrangement joins TRBV28 to TRBJ2-1; D gene ambiguous. V dropped 11 bases and J dropped 9 bases, with 20 bases sitting between them. The CDR3 consists of 13 residues. In germline, CDR1 is MDHEN, CDR2 SYDVKM. The CDR3 loop is CAGGELDTSEQFF. CDR3 sequence (DNA): TGTGCCGGCGGAGAATTAGACACAAGTGAGCAGTTCTTC.

V usage is TRBV12-3 or TRBV12-4 and J usage is TRBJ2-7; 7 bases map to TRBD1. This CDR3 spans 16 amino acids. V was clipped by 6 bases and J by 0 bases; unmatched bases: 11. CDR3 nucleotides: TGTGCCAGCAGGGACACCGGGACAGCTTACTCCTACGAGCAGTACTTC. This encodes CASRDTGTAYSYEQYF.

J is TRBJ2-1 and V is TRBV20-1; 16 positions agree with TRBD2. Germline V CDR1 and CDR2: DFQATT, SNEGSKA (reference sequence). The V gene end was trimmed by 6 bases and the J gene end by 4 bases; junction bases not matched to a gene: 0. There are 14 residues in the CDR3. CDR3 loop: CSAGLAGGYNEQFF. The CDR3 nucleotides are TGCAGTGCGGGACTAGCGGGGGGGTACAATGAGCAGTTCTTC.

V is TRBV28 and J is TRBJ2-1; 9 bases are shared with TRBD2. This CDR3 contains 12 residues. V was clipped by 6 bases and J by 15 bases; unmatched bases: 9. Germline V CDR1 and CDR2: MDHEN, SYDVKM. CDR3 in amino acids: CASRVAGELSFF. The CDR3 DNA is TGTGCCAGCAGGGTAGCGGGAGAATTGTCGTTCTTC.

This clonotype was seen more than once but under ten times. The J gene is TRBJ2-6, the V gene TRBV6-5; D gene uncertain. The CDR3 is 13 amino acids. Per the germline V gene, CDR1 is MNHEY and CDR2 is SVGAGI. V lost 0 bases to trimming and J lost 3 bases, with 0 bases between them. CDR3 DNA sequence: TGTGCCAGCAGTTACTCTGGGGCCAACGTCCTGACTTTC. Protein product: CASSYSGANVLTF.

This clonotype appeared once. The J gene is TRBJ2-5, the V gene TRBV20-1, with a weak D call TRBD2 (6 bases). The V end lost 6 bases, the J end lost 5 bases, and 16 bases lay between the germline ends. The V gene's germline CDR1 is DFQATT and CDR2 SNEGSKA (reference sequence). This CDR3 has 13 residues. The CDR3 protein is CSALFLGRETQYF. CDR3 bases: TGCAGTGCCCTCTTTCTGGGGAGGGAGACCCAGTACTTC.

V gene TRBV30 combines with J gene TRBJ1-1; D is unclear. This CDR3 contains 13 residues. CDR1 and CDR2 from the germline V gene are GTSNPN and SVGIG (reference sequence). V dropped 3 bases and J dropped 3 bases, with 11 bases sitting between them. CDR3 sequence: CAWSRLIDTEAFF. The CDR3 region has the DNA TGTGCCTGGAGCCGCCTGATCGACACTGAAGCTTTCTTT.

This rearrangement joins TRBV25-1 to TRBJ2-1; tentatively, D is TRBD1 or TRBD2 (5 bases each). V gave up 5 bases and J gave up 0 bases, with 8 bases separating them. Germline V gene sequence: CDR1 MGHDK, CDR2 SYGVNS. CDR3 length: 14 residues. CDR3 DNA: TGTGCCAGCAGTATTGGGGGCTCCTACAATGAGCAGTTCTTC. It translates to CASSIGGSYNEQFF.

In its sample, this clonotype was seen once. The chain couples TRBV27 to TRBJ2-7; D unresolved. Per the germline V gene, CDR1 is MNHEY and CDR2 is SMNVEV (reference sequence). Trimming removed 8 bases at V and 1 base at J, with 12 bases between. This CDR3 has 13 amino acids. Here the CDR3 reads CASFKLLSYEQYV. The CDR3, as DNA: TGTGCCAGCTTCAAACTTCTTTCCTACGAGCAGTACGTC.

The gene calls are TRBV20-1 and TRBJ2-7, with TRBD2 matching over 16 bases. With V trimmed by 5 bases and J by 0 bases, 4 bases remained unmatched. The CDR3 extends over 16 amino acids. Germline V gene lookup returns CDR1 DFQATT and CDR2 SNEGSKA (reference sequence). The CDR3 nucleotides read TGCAGTGCTTTGGGACTAGCGGGAGGGCCCTCCTACGAGCAGTACGTC. It codes for CSALGLAGGPSYEQYV.